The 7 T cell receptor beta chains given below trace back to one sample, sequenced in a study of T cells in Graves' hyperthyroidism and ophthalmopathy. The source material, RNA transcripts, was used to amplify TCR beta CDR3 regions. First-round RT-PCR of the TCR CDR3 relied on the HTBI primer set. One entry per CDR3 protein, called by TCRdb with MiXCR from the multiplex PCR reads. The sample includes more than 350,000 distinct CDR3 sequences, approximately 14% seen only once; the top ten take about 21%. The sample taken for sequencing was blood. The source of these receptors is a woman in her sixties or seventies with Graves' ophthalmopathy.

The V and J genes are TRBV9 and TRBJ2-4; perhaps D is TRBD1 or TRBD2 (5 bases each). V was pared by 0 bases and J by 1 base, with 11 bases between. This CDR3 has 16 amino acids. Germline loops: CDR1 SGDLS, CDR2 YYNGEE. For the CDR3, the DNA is TGTGCCAGCAGCGTAGGGGACCGCGGGGCCAAAAACATTCAGTACTTC. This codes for CASSVGDRGAKNIQYF.

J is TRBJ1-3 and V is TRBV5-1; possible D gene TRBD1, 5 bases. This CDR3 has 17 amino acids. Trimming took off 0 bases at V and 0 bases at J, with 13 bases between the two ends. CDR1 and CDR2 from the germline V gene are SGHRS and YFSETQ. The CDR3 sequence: CASSLEGGGPSGNTIYF. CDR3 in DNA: TGCGCCAGCAGCTTGGAAGGCGGGGGACCCTCTGGAAACACCATATATTTT.

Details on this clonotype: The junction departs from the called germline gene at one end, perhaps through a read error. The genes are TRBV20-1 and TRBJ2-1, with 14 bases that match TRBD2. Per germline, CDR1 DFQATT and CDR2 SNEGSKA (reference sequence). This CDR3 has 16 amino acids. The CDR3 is CSARLAGGAPYNGQFF. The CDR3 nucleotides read TGCAGTGCCCGACTAGCGGGAGGGGCTCCATACAATGGGCAGTTCTTC.

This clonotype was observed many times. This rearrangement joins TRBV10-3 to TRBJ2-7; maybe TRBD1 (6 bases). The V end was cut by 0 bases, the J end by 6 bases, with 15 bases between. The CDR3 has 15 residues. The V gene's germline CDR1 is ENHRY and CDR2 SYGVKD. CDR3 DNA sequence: TGTGCCATCAGTGAGTCGGGACAACGGGGACGCGAGCAGTACTTC. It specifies CAISESGQRGREQYF.

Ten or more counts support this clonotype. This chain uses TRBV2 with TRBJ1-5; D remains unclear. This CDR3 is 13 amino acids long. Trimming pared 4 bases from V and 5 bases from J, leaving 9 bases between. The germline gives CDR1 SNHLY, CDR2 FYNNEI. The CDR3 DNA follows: TGTGCCAGCAGTGTCCTTGGGGATCAGCCCCAGCATTTT. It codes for CASSVLGDQPQHF.

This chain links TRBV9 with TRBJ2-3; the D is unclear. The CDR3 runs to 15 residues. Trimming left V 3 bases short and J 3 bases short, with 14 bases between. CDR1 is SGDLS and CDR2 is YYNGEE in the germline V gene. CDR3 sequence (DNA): TGTGCCAGCAGCGATGGCGGCAAAGGGACAGATACGCAGTATTTT. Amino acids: CASSDGGKGTDTQYF.

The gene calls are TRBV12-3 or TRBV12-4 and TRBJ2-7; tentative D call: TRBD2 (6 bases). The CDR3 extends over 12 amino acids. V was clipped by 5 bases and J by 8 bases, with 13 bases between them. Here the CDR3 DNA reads TGTGCCAGCAGTCAGCGGGTCGCCAAGCAGTACTTC. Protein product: CASSQRVAKQYF.